This T cell receptor (beta chain) derives from a study of lymphopenia after photon versus proton radiotherapy. Study observations and caveats: Proton therapy kept repertoires fairly stable, unlike photons, which gained effector/memory cells.

On this clone: The antigen is not known.

The V end lost 7 bases, the J end lost 5 bases, and 11 bases lay between the germline ends. The CDR3 contains 13 residues. Germline V CDR1 and CDR2: LNHDA, SQIVND (reference sequence). Data came from immunoSEQ multiplex PCR; TCRdb stores just in-frame clones and leaves some out. The repertoire holds some 30,000 clones, with roughly nine tenths as singletons. The chain combines TRBV19 with TRBJ1-4; D gene uncertain. The starting material was peripheral blood, obtained from a patient treated with proton-based radiotherapy. The receptor was derived from a woman aged 65 to 85 with pancreatic cancer. Some clones in this sample may be carry-over from other donors' samples. CDR3 amino acids: CASKSAVNEKLFF. Written as DNA, the CDR3 is TGTGCCAGTAAGTCAGCGGTGAATGAAAAACTGTTTTTT.